This T cell receptor (beta chain) was profiled in a study of T cell responses to AZD1222 COVID-19 vaccine. In regard to this clone: Other DNA sequences in this specimen translate into the identical CDR3.

Using immunoSEQ multiplex PCR, the repertoire was profiled, and TCRdb retains in-frame clones only, with some absent. The table shows 100,000 to 120,000 clones, with roughly 89% occurring only once. Germline-derived CDR1 and CDR2 are SGDLS and YYNGEE. The V and J ends lost 2 bases and 7 bases respectively, with 18 bases between them. This CDR3 region has 15 residues. The chain combines TRBV9 with TRBJ1-1; D gene unclear. This sample comprised peripheral blood, obtained on day 0 of MenACWY control vaccination. The receptor's source is an adult in good health. The DNA for the CDR3 is TGTGCCAGCAGCGTGTTCCCCGGGCAGAAAGATGAAGCTTTCTTT. Translated: CASSVFPGQKDEAFF.